The T cell receptor beta chain described here comes from a study of blood T cells in healthy people across ages. Study-wide points: Diversity was higher, and naive CD4+ cells more numerous, in long-lived donors than in aged donors. A strong correlation between TCR beta diversity and naive T cell percentage was seen.

The sample, about 10 milliliters of peripheral blood, was drawn from each donor. With regard to this clonotype: Antigen: not known.

The CDR3 has 15 residues. The V gene's germline CDR1 is SEHNR and CDR2 FQNEAQ (reference sequence). V lost 1 base and J 8 bases, leaving 17 bases between the germline ends. It was with a sample-barcoded 5' primer and a J-beta primer mix that a second PCR of roughly 7 to 12 cycles was run. A minimum of 3 million CDR3-containing paired-end reads was obtained for each sample. TCRdb redid the calling of the 5' RACE reads with MiXCR, one entry per CDR3 protein. This table holds about 580,000 distinct CDR3 sequences, 45% to 55% found once. Specimen: blood. The rearrangement joins TRBV7-9 to TRBJ1-2, with unresolved D. The sequence came from a man older than 75 in good health. The CDR3 loop is CASSLGVDDYGGYTF. Here the CDR3 DNA reads TGTGCCAGCAGCTTAGGGGTCGACGACTATGGAGGCTACACCTTC.